This TCR beta chain emerged from a study of vaccination effects on CD4 cells after COVID-19. Using immunoSEQ multiplex PCR, the repertoire was profiled, and TCRdb retains in-frame clones only, with some absent. The table includes about 45,000 clones, approximately 77% detected once. Culture proceeded for nine to eleven days, and CD4+ T cells were then isolated. Of the BNT162b2 and mRNA-1273 vaccines, participants received two doses of one or the other. As regards this clone: The antigen is undetermined.

The sequence came from a human donor who received a COVID-19 vaccine. The input for sequencing was CD4+ T cells from PBMCs cultured without peptide, taken after COVID-19 vaccination.

The CDR3 here is CASKLRANTEAFF. The CDR3 DNA is TGTGCCAGCAAGCTCAGGGCAAACACTGAAGCTTTCTTT. The chain joins TRBV12-3 or TRBV12-4 to TRBJ1-1; TRBD1 is a possible D gene (5 bases). The V and J ends lost 7 bases and 2 bases respectively, with 11 bases between them. This CDR3 spans 13 amino acids.